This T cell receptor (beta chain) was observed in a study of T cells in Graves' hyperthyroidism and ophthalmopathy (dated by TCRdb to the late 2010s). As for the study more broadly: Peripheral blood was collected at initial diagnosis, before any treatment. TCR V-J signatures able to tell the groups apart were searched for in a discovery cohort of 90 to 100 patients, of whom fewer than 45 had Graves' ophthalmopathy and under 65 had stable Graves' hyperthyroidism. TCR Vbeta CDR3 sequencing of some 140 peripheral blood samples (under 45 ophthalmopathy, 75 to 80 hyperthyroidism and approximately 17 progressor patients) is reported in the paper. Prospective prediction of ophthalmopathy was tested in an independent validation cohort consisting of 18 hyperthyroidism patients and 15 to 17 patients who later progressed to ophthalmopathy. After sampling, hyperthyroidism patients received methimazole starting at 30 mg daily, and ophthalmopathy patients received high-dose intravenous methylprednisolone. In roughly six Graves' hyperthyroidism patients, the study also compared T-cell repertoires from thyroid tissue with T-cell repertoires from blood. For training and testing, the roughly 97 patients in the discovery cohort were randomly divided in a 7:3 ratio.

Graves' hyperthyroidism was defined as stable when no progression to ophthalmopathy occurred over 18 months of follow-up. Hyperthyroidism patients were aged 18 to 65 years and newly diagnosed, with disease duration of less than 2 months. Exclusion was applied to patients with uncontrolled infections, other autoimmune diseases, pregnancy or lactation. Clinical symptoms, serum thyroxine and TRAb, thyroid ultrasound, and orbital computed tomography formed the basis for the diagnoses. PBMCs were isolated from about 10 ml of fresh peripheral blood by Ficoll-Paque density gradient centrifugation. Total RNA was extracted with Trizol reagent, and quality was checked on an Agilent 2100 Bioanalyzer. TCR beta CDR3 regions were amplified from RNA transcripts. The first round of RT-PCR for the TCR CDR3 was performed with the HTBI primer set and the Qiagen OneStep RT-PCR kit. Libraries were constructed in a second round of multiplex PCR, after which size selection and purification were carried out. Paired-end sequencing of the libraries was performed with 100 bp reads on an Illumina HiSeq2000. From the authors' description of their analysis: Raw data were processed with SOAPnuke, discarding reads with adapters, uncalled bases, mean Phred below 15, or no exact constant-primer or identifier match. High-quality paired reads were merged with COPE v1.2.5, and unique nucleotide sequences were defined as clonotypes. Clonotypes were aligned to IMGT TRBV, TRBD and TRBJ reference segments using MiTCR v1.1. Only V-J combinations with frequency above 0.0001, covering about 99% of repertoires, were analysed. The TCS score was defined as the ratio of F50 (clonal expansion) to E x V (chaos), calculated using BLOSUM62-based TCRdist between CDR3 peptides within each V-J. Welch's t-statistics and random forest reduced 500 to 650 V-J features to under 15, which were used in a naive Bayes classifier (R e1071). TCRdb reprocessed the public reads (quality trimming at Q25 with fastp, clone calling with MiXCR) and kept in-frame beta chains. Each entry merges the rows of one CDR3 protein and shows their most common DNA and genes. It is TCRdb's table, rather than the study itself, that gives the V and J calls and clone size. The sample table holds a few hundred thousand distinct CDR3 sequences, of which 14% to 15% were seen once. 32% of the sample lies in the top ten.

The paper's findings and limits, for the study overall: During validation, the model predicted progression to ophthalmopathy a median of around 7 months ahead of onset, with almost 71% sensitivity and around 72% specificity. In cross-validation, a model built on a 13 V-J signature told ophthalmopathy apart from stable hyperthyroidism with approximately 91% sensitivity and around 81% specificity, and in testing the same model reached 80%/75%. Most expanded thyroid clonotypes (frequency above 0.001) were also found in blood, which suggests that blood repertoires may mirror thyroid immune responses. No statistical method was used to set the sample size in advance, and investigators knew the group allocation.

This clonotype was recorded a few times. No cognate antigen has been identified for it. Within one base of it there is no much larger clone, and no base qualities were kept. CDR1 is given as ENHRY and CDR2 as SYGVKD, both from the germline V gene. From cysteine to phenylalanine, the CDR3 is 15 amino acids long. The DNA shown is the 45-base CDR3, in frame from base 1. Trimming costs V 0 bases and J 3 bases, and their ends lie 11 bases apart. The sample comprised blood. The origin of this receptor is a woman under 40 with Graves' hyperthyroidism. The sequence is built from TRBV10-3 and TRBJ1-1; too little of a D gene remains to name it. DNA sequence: TGTGCCATCAGTGAGTCGATGTCAGAAGACACTGAAGCTTTCTTT. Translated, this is CAISESMSEDTEAFF.